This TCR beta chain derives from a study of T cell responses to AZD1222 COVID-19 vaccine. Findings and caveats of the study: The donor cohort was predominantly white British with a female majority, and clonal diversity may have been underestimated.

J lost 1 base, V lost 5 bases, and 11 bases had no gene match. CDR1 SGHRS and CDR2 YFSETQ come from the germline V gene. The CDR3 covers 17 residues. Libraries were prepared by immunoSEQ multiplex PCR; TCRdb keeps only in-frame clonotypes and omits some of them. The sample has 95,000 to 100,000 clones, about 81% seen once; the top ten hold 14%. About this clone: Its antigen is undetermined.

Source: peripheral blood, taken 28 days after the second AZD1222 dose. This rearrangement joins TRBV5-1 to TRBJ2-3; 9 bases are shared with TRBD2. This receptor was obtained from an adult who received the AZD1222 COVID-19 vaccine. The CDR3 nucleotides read TGCGCCAGCAGTCCACCCTCTTCTAGCGGGGGCACAGATACGCAGTATTTT. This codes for CASSPPSSSGGTDTQYF.